This TCR beta chain is from a study of response to subunit inactivated influenza vaccine. Study results and caveats: There was a suggestion from the authors that each seasonal influenza vaccination recruits few new T cells.

Via MiXCR, TCRdb re-called the RT-PCR reads, giving one row per CDR3 protein. The sample yields some 500,000 distinct CDR3 sequences, 10% to 15% seen once. As regards this clonotype: Its target is not known.

The CDR3 runs to 13 residues. V was clipped by 5 bases and J by 3 bases, with 14 bases between them. CDR1 is SQVTM, CDR2 ANQGSEA, per germline. The chain carries TRBV29-1 and TRBJ2-7; weak D call: TRBD1 (5 bases). This TCR was recovered from a man aged 50-59 years who received an inactivated influenza vaccine. The material was PBMCs from blood, obtained about 6 weeks after vaccination. CDR3 sequence reads: CSVTGPKGYEQYF. The CDR3 bases are TGCAGCGTTACAGGCCCCAAGGGCTACGAGCAGTACTTC.